What follows are 30 T cell receptor beta chains derived from one specimen sequenced in a study of cytomegalovirus exposure and HLA in healthy donors. The PCR employed 60 Vbeta primers together with 13 Jbeta primers. Measured with immunoSEQ multiplex PCR; TCRdb has only the in-frame clones, and not every one. The sample lists some 180,000 clones, 65% to 85% occurring once. The sample consisted of PBMCs. These receptor sequences come from a girl aged 10 to 17 in good health and CMV-seropositive.

The J gene is TRBJ1-2, the V gene TRBV11-2; the D gene is possibly TRBD1 (5 bases). The CDR3 is 13 residues long. CDR1 and CDR2 (germline): SGHAT, FQNNGV. Trimming stripped 0 bases from V and 8 bases from J, with 10 bases between. DNA of the CDR3: TGTGCCAGCAGCTTAGACGGGCAGGGAGGCTACACCTTC. Translating it yields CASSLDGQGGYTF.

The V call is TRBV6-5, the J call TRBJ2-4, with 9 bases lining up with TRBD2. Germline CDR1 reads MNHEY; CDR2 reads SVGAGI. The CDR3 loop spans 15 amino acids. The V gene end was trimmed by 4 bases and the J gene end by 2 bases; junction bases not matched to a gene: 3. The CDR3 DNA reads as TGTGCCAGCAGTTTAGCGGGAGTAACCAAAAACATTCAGTACTTC. It translates to CASSLAGVTKNIQYF.

The rearrangement uses TRBV5-1 and TRBJ1-4; D is unclear. Trimming removed 0 bases from V and 7 bases from J, with 13 bases in between. Germline V lookup: CDR1 SGHRS, CDR2 YFSETQ. The CDR3 covers 15 residues. Written as DNA, the CDR3 is TGCGCCAGCAGCTTGGCCGGGCCGGAGGGTGAAAAACTGTTTTTT. This codes for CASSLAGPEGEKLFF.

V is TRBV5-1 and J is TRBJ2-3, with a tentative D call TRBD2 (6 bases). This CDR3 region has 13 residues. V was pared by 8 bases and J by 1 base, with 11 bases between. From germline, CDR1 is SGHRS and CDR2 YFSETQ. The CDR3 loop is CASSGARTDTQYF. The CDR3 DNA reads as TGCGCCAGTTCGGGAGCCCGCACAGATACGCAGTATTTT.

CDR3 in amino acids: CASSQEWELAGGYEQYF. The DNA of the CDR3 is TGTGCCAGCAGCCAAGAATGGGAACTAGCGGGAGGTTACGAGCAGTACTTC. This chain joins TRBV4-2 and TRBJ2-7; 12 positions match TRBD2. Germline V lookup: CDR1 LGHNA, CDR2 YNFKEQ. The CDR3 has 17 residues. V lost 0 bases, J lost 4 bases, and 7 bases stayed unmatched.

The rearrangement links TRBV29-1 to TRBJ2-3, with D maybe TRBD1 (6 bases). With 5 bases removed from V and 4 bases from J, the gap between germline ends came to 22 bases. From germline, CDR1 is SQVTM and CDR2 ANQGSEA. CDR3 length: 16 residues. The CDR3 loop is CSVSRGAGGSADTQYF. CDR3 DNA: TGCAGCGTTAGCAGGGGCGCCGGTGGCAGCGCAGATACGCAGTATTTT.

The chain combines TRBV9 with TRBJ1-5, with a tentative D call TRBD1 (6 bases). The V end lost 0 bases, the J end lost 4 bases, and 11 bases lay between the germline ends. The CDR3 consists of 15 residues. Germline assignment: CDR1 SGDLS and CDR2 YYNGEE. The CDR3 DNA reads as TGTGCCAGCAGCGTAGACGGTCAGGGGAATCAGCCCCAGCATTTT. Translated: CASSVDGQGNQPQHF.

This clone was counted between two and nine times. The chain couples TRBV5-6 to TRBJ2-7; 8 nucleotides line up with TRBD1. CDR3 size: 15 residues. The V segment lost 3 bases and the J segment 2 bases; nucleotides outside the gene matches: 7. Germline V gene data show CDR1 as SGHDT and CDR2 as YYEEEE. The CDR3 DNA is TGTGCCAGCAGCTACCACAGGGGGTGGACCTACGAGCAGTACTTC. This translates into CASSYHRGWTYEQYF.

The CDR3 DNA is TGTGCCATTAAGGGACATCTCTCTGGAAACACCATATATTTT. Its protein product is CAIKGHLSGNTIYF. The rearrangement links TRBV10-3 to TRBJ1-3; D is possibly TRBD1 (6 bases). Trimming took 9 bases from V and 0 from J, leaving 12 bases between them. Germline V CDR1 and CDR2: ENHRY, SYGVKD. The CDR3 sequence is 14 residues long.

In its sample, this clone was seen a few times. The rearrangement uses TRBV4-2 and TRBJ2-7; 9 bases align to TRBD2. Germline CDR1 reads LGHNA; CDR2 reads YNFKEQ. V shed 2 bases and J 2 bases; nucleotides not matched to a gene: 4. This CDR3 is built from 15 residues. This chain's CDR3 is CASSQRLAEPYEQYF. CDR3 coding DNA: TGTGCCAGCAGCCAACGACTAGCGGAACCCTACGAGCAGTACTTC.

The chain links TRBV10-3 to TRBJ2-1, with TRBD2 as a possible D gene (5 bases). Trimming cost V 3 bases and J 1 base, with 13 bases left between them. Germline V CDR1 and CDR2: ENHRY, SYGVKD. The CDR3 loop spans 16 amino acids. The CDR3 reads CAISDKLESSYNEQFF. CDR3 nucleotides: TGTGCCATCAGTGACAAACTAGAGAGTTCCTACAATGAGCAGTTCTTC.

The chain carries TRBV5-6 and TRBJ2-5; the match to TRBD2 covers 8 bases. Losses at the gene ends were 1 base for V and 4 bases for J; bases not matched to a gene: 6. The CDR3 loop spans 15 amino acids. The germline gives CDR1 SGHDT, CDR2 YYEEEE. In DNA form, the CDR3 reads TGTGCCAGCAGCTTGCCGGGAGGGCCATCAGAGACCCAGTACTTC. Translating it yields CASSLPGGPSETQYF.

As DNA, the CDR3 is TGTGCCAGCAGTGAAGCCGGCTGGGGGGGTGGGGCTTTCTTT. The encoded protein is CASSEAGWGGGAFF. This chain joins TRBV2 and TRBJ1-1; D is possibly TRBD1 (5 bases). The germline gives CDR1 SNHLY, CDR2 FYNNEI. CDR3 length equals 14 residues. Trimming stripped 0 bases from V and 11 bases from J, with 16 bases between.

This clone came up once. The rearrangement links TRBV7-2 to TRBJ1-1; D is unresolved. This CDR3 spans 14 amino acids. With 3 bases removed from V and 0 bases from J, the gap between germline ends came to 8 bases. Germline V lookup: CDR1 SGHTA, CDR2 FQGNSA. CDR3 coding DNA: TGTGCCAGCAGCTTTGGCAACATGAACACTGAAGCTTTCTTT. Its translation: CASSFGNMNTEAFF.

This clone showed up just a few times. The chain joins TRBV7-9 to TRBJ2-1, with TRBD2 as a possible D gene (6 bases). V gave up 3 bases and J gave up 9 bases, with 6 bases separating them. The CDR3 loop spans 11 amino acids. Looked up from germline, CDR1 is SEHNR and CDR2 is FQNEAQ (reference sequence). The DNA of the CDR3 is TGTGCCAGCAGCTTGCGGGGTGAGCAGTTCTTC. Translating gives CASSLRGEQFF.

The chain links TRBV29-1 to TRBJ1-1; D gene ambiguous. Germline V gene data show CDR1 as SQVTM and CDR2 as ANQGSEA. This CDR3 contains 13 residues. Trimming took off 5 bases at V and 4 bases at J, with 14 bases between the two ends. CDR3 sequence: CSVSFRGFTEAFF. Written as DNA, the CDR3 is TGCAGCGTTAGCTTCCGAGGGTTCACTGAAGCTTTCTTT.

The rearrangement joins TRBV2 to TRBJ2-1; 9 bases are a match to TRBD2. V dropped 7 bases and J dropped 2; count of bases not matched to a gene: 12. CDR3 length: 17 residues. Per the germline V gene, CDR1 is SNHLY and CDR2 is FYNNEI. This CDR3 is CASTLTREGDPYNEQFF. The CDR3 coding sequence is TGTGCCAGCACCCTTACGCGGGAGGGCGACCCCTACAATGAGCAGTTCTTC.

This clone was counted a few times. The chain recombines TRBV7-6 with TRBJ2-3, with 10 bases lining up with TRBD2. Losses at the gene ends were 0 bases for V and 3 bases for J; bases not matched to a gene: 3. The CDR3 is 16 residues long. The germline V gene has CDR1 SGHVS and CDR2 FNYEAQ. The CDR3 protein is CASSLAPAGGTDTQYF. CDR3 in DNA: TGTGCCAGCAGCTTAGCGCCAGCGGGAGGGACAGATACGCAGTATTTT. The variable domain in full, completed from reference TRBV7-6 and TRBJ2-3, reads GAGVSQSPRYKVTKRGQDVALRCDPISGHVSLYWYRQALGQGPEFLTYFNYEAQQDKSGLPNDRFSAERPEGSISTLTIQRTEQRDSAMYRCASSLAPAGGTDTQYFGPGTRLTVL.

The chain uses TRBV27 and TRBJ2-7; 7 bases match TRBD2. The V segment lost 7 bases and the J segment 2 bases; nucleotides outside the gene matches: 8. The CDR3 covers 14 residues. CDR1 is MNHEY, CDR2 SMNVEV, per germline (reference sequence). CDR3 in DNA: TGTGCCAGCACCTGGCAAGCGGGGCCCTACGAGCAGTACTTC. Encoded protein: CASTWQAGPYEQYF.

This rearrangement joins TRBV19 to TRBJ1-5; 8 positions match TRBD1. J gave up 0 bases and V 8 bases, and 9 bases lay outside the gene matches. Germline V lookup: CDR1 LNHDA, CDR2 SQIVND (reference sequence). The CDR3 consists of 16 residues. The CDR3 sequence is CASSEQGGYSNQPQHF. The CDR3 coding sequence is TGTGCCAGTTCAGAACAGGGGGGATATAGCAATCAGCCCCAGCATTTT.

This rearrangement joins TRBV19 to TRBJ1-1, with D unresolved. CDR1 and CDR2 from the germline V gene are LNHDA and SQIVND (reference sequence). V lost 1 base and J 3 bases, leaving 15 bases between the germline ends. CDR3 size: 16 residues. The DNA for the CDR3 is TGTGCCAGTAGTATAGGTCCGGGGATAGGGTACACTGAAGCTTTCTTT. This encodes CASSIGPGIGYTEAFF.

The chain employs TRBV30 and TRBJ2-1; the match to TRBD1 covers 7 bases. Germline V lookup: CDR1 GTSNPN, CDR2 SVGIG (reference sequence). There are 14 residues in the CDR3. The junction had 6 bases not matched to a gene; V was cut back by 0 bases and J by 7 bases. For the CDR3, the DNA is TGTGCCTGGAGTGTAACAATACAGGGGAATGAGCAGTTCTTC. It specifies CAWSVTIQGNEQFF.

J is TRBJ2-2 and V is TRBV7-2; D may be TRBD2 (6 bases). CDR1 is SGHTA and CDR2 is FQGNSA in the germline V gene. The CDR3 sequence is 17 residues long. V lost 5 bases and J 3 bases, leaving 19 bases between the germline ends. CDR3 in amino acids: CASSRGAGFPDTGELFF. The CDR3 DNA reads as TGTGCCAGCAGCCGGGGAGCGGGCTTTCCGGACACCGGGGAGCTGTTTTTT.

The sample holds a few counts of this clone. V gene TRBV11-3 combines with J gene TRBJ2-7; 13 bases are shared with TRBD2. Germline V gene sequence: CDR1 SGHNT, CDR2 YENEEA. The V and J ends lost 5 bases and 10 bases, in that order; junction bases with no gene match: 8. The CDR3 totals 14 residues. For the CDR3, the DNA is TGTGCCAGCAGCCCAGGACTAGCGGGAGACTCTCAGTACTTC. Protein product: CASSPGLAGDSQYF.

This chain connects TRBV30 to TRBJ2-7; D is unresolved. This CDR3 has 14 amino acids. CDR1 is GTSNPN and CDR2 is SVGIG in the germline V gene (reference sequence). V lost 2 bases and J lost 0, with 11 bases in between. The CDR3 region has the DNA TGTGCCTGGAGTACCATCCCGAGCTCCTACGAGCAGTACTTC. Its translation: CAWSTIPSSYEQYF.

The chain has TRBV25-1 and TRBJ2-7; D might be TRBD1 (5 bases). Trimming cost V 4 bases and J 5 bases, with 9 bases left between them. CDR1 MGHDK and CDR2 SYGVNS come from the germline V gene. The CDR3 totals 12 residues. For the CDR3, the DNA is TGTGCCAGCAGTGTTAGGGGCGACGAGCAGTACTTC. This gives the protein CASSVRGDEQYF.

The sample holds a few counts of this clone. This chain connects TRBV10-1 to TRBJ2-1; 8 bases map to TRBD1. With V trimmed by 6 bases and J by 6 bases, 13 bases remained unmatched. Germline loops: CDR1 WNHNN, CDR2 SYGVQD (reference sequence). The CDR3 consists of 16 residues. CDR3 nucleotides: TGCGCCAGCAGCGCCCTAGGACAGGGAAAGGGCAATGAGCAGTTCTTC. Its protein is CASSALGQGKGNEQFF.

This clone was recorded a few times. The chain is built from TRBV21-1 and TRBJ1-1. TRBV21-1 represents a pseudogene. The CDR3 is made up of 11 amino acids. CDR3 bases: TGTGCCAGCAGCCCATGGGAGGAGGCTTTCTTT. It is translated as CASSPWEEAFF.

The genes are TRBV7-2 and TRBJ1-2; a possible D gene is TRBD1 (6 bases). The CDR3 is 14 amino acids. V shed 1 base and J shed 2 bases, with 8 bases lying between them. Germline V gene sequence: CDR1 SGHTA, CDR2 FQGNSA. This CDR3 reads CASSLDRDNYGYTF. The CDR3 DNA follows: TGTGCCAGCAGCTTAGACAGGGACAACTATGGCTACACCTTC. Together with reference TRBV7-2 and TRBJ1-2, the CDR3 gives the full variable domain: GAGVSQSPSNKVTEKGKDVELRCDPISGHTALYWYRQSLGQGLEFLIYFQGNSAPDKSGLPSDRFSAERTGGSVSTLTIQRTQQEDSAVYLCASSLDRDNYGYTFGSGTRLTVV.

The DNA for the CDR3 is TGTGCCAGCAAAAGGGGACTAGCGGGAGGGGGTGAGCAGTTCTTC. Translation gives CASKRGLAGGGEQFF. The chain carries TRBV5-8 and TRBJ2-1, with 16 bases aligning to TRBD2. From germline, CDR1 is SGHTS and CDR2 YDEGEE. The CDR3 extends over 15 amino acids. J gave up 9 bases and V 6 bases, and 6 bases lay outside the gene matches.